A selection of T cell receptor beta chains follows, all from one sample in a study of T cell responses to AZD1222 COVID-19 vaccine. The repertoire was sequenced with immunoSEQ multiplex PCR; TCRdb's copy has only in-frame clones and lacks some. Found here are around 76,000 clones, 70% to 90% of them singletons; the top ten hold approximately 13%. The specimen was peripheral blood, collected on day 0 of AZD1222 vaccination. The receptors were sampled from an adult in good health. Both conserved end residues are part of each CDR3. The order of the fields is CDR3 DNA, CDR3 protein, D gene, clone size, J gene, V gene. The D gene is left open where the match is weak. Rows give clone size only sometimes, using once, few, many, or a class for an expanded clone.

TGTGCTAGTGGTTCTAGCGGGGGGACATGGGAGCAGTTCTTC | CASGSSGGTWEQFF | TRBD2 | . | TRBJ2-1 | TRBV12-5
TGTGCCAGCAGCTTAGCAGGACGGATGAACACTGAAGCTTTCTTT | CASSLAGRMNTEAFF | . | . | TRBJ1-1 | TRBV7-2
TGTGCCAGCAGCTTGGGTGGTCCCCTCCACTTT | CASSLGGPLHF | . | . | TRBJ1-6 | TRBV5-4
TGTGCCAGTAGTATAGGCAGAAACACCTACGAGCAGTACTTC | CASSIGRNTYEQYF | . | . | TRBJ2-7 | TRBV19
TGTGCCAGCAGCCCACTTTCCCGGGGGTCATACTACAATGAGCAGTTCTTC | CASSPLSRGSYYNEQFF | . | . | TRBJ2-1 | TRBV3-1/TRBV3-2
TGTGCCAGCAGCGTAGGGCGAGGGGGCGATGAGCAGTTCTTC | CASSVGRGGDEQFF | TRBD1 | once | TRBJ2-1 | TRBV9
TGTGCCAGCAGCCGCACGCACACTGAAGCTTTCTTT | CASSRTHTEAFF | . | once | TRBJ1-1 | TRBV3-1/TRBV3-2
TGCGCCAGCAGCAACACCCCCGGGACAGGGGCTAACTATGGCTACACCTTC | CASSNTPGTGANYGYTF | TRBD1 | . | TRBJ1-2 | TRBV5-1
TGTGCCAGCACCCTAGGAACAGGAGAGTTCTACGAGCAGTACTTC | CASTLGTGEFYEQYF | . | . | TRBJ2-7 | TRBV7-2
TGTGCCAGCAGCGTGGGGGCCCTGATGAACACTGAAGCTTTCTTT | CASSVGALMNTEAFF | . | . | TRBJ1-1 | TRBV9
TGCGCCAGCAGAGAAAGGGACGGTTCAATTCAGTACTTC | CASRERDGSIQYF | . | . | TRBJ2-4 | TRBV10-2
TGTGCCAGCAGCGTACCCACGGCCCGTCATAGCACAGATACGCAGTATTTT | CASSVPTARHSTDTQYF | . | . | TRBJ2-3 | TRBV5-4
TGCGCCAGCAGCCACGGACTGGAGACAGATACGCAGTATTTT | CASSHGLETDTQYF | . | . | TRBJ2-3 | TRBV4-3
TGTGCCAGCAGCTTTTTTCAAGAGACCCAGTACTTC | CASSFFQETQYF | . | . | TRBJ2-5 | TRBV5-5
TGTGCCGGTTTACCCGGCGAGGCAGGGAGCCAGACCCAGTACTTC | CAGLPGEAGSQTQYF | . | . | TRBJ2-5 | TRBV6-5
TGTGCCAGCAGCTCGGGAGCCGGGGAGCTGTTTTTT | CASSSGAGELFF | . | . | TRBJ2-2 | TRBV7-3
TGTGCCAGTGGCTCAGGGGGCACGGAGACCCAGTACTTC | CASGSGGTETQYF | TRBD1 | . | TRBJ2-5 | TRBV19
TGTGCCAGCAGCCCCCGTCGCGGGGTACTCTATGGCTACACCTTC | CASSPRRGVLYGYTF | . | . | TRBJ1-2 | TRBV7-6
TGTGCCAGCTCACCGGACAGGGACTATGGCTACACCTTC | CASSPDRDYGYTF | TRBD1 | . | TRBJ1-2 | TRBV18
TGCGCCAGCAGCCAACACCCGACGGAGACAGGGAATCGGGCTTTCTTT | CASSQHPTETGNRAFF | TRBD1 | . | TRBJ1-1 | TRBV4-3
TGTGCCAGCAGTCTCCCGGGACAGGGTACCTACGAGCAGTACTTC | CASSLPGQGTYEQYF | TRBD1 | . | TRBJ2-7 | TRBV28
TGTGCCAGCTCACCCGACAGGGGTTCACCCCTCCACTTT | CASSPDRGSPLHF | TRBD1 | . | TRBJ1-6 | TRBV18
TGCGCCAGCAGCCAAGATCTGCCCCACCCCACCTACGAGCAGTACTTC | CASSQDLPHPTYEQYF | . | once | TRBJ2-7 | TRBV4-3
TGTGCCAGTAGTATAGAGGGGACTTCCTACGAGCAGTACTTC | CASSIEGTSYEQYF | . | . | TRBJ2-7 | TRBV19